Sequencing of this T cell receptor (beta chain) was carried out in a study of OX40 agonist ivuxolimab in advanced cancers. Study-level information: Ivuxolimab, which is an agonistic anti-OX40 (CD134) antibody, was administered to the patients. From 23 to 79 years was the age range, with a mean of roughly 59 years, and over 70% were male.

Whole-study findings and limits: On average, CD8+ T cells had more expanded clones than CD4+.

The germline V gene has CDR1 SGHNT and CDR2 YYREEE (reference sequence). With termini counted, the CDR3 has 13 amino acids. Of note for this clone: As yet, its antigen is unknown. The conserved phenylalanine or tryptophan is not found at the CDR3 terminus, so this likely reflects a read error. It is unclear where the CDR3 begins or ends on the DNA, so no DNA is shown, and the CDR3 is as TCRdb lists it.

Method: immunoSEQ multiplex PCR; TCRdb's copy keeps in-frame clones and lacks some. The table shows 50,000 to 65,000 clones, with about 85% occurring only once. The sequences come from CD4+ or CD8+ T cells sorted from blood, collected in a trial of the OX40 agonist ivuxolimab. This clonotype was obtained from an adult with an advanced solid tumor such as melanoma, head and neck, liver or kidney cancer. V is TRBV5-4 and J is TRBJ2-3; the D call of TRBD2 is as the table states it, not checked on the DNA. CDR3 sequence: CASSLASASGELL.